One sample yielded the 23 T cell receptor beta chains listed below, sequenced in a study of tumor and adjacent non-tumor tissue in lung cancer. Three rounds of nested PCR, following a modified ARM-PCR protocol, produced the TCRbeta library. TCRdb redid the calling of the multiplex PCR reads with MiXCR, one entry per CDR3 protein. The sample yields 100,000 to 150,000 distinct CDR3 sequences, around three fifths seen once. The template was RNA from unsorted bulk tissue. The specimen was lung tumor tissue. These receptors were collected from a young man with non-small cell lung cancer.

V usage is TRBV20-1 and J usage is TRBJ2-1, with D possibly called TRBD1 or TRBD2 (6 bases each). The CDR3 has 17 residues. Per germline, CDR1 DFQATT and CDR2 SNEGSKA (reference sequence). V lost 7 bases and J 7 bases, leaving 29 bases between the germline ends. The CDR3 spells CSVKPRWTGGFYNEQFF. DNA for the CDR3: TGCAGTGTTAAACCCCGTTGGACCGGGGGCTTCTATAATGAGCAGTTCTTC.

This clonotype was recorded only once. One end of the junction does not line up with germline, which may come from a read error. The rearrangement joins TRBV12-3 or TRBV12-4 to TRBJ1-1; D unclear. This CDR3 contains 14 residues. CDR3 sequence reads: CASTLARARTEAFF. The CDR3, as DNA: TGTGCCAGCACTTTAGCACGGGCACGCACTGAAGCTTTCTTT.

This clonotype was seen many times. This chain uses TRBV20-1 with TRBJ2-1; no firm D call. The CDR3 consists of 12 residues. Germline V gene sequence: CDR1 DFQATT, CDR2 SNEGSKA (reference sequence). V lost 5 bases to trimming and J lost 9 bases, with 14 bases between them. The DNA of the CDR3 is TGCAGTGCTTTCTCCCATTTTGGTGAGCAGTTCTTC. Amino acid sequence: CSAFSHFGEQFF.

The CDR3 region is CSASRATGGNTEAFF. CDR3 nucleotide sequence: TGCAGTGCTAGCCGGGCGACAGGGGGGAACACTGAAGCTTTCTTT. The chain links TRBV20-1 to TRBJ1-1, with 9 bases lining up with TRBD1. The CDR3 runs 15 residues. Germline V gene lookup returns CDR1 DFQATT and CDR2 SNEGSKA (reference sequence). J lost 1 base, V lost 3 bases, and 6 bases had no gene match.

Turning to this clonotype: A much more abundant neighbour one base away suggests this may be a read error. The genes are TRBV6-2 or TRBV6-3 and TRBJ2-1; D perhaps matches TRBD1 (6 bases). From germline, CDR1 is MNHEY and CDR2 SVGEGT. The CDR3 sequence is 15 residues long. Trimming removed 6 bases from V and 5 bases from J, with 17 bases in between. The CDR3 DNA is TGTGCCAGCAGGACAGGCAGTGCATGGAACAATGAGCAGTTCTTC. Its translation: CASRTGSAWNNEQFF.

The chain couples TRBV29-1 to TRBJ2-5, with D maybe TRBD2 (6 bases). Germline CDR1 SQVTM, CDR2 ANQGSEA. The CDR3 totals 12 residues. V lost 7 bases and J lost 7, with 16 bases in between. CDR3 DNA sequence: TGCAGCGACGGAGAGGGAGGAGTGACCCAGTACTTC. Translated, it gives CSDGEGGVTQYF.

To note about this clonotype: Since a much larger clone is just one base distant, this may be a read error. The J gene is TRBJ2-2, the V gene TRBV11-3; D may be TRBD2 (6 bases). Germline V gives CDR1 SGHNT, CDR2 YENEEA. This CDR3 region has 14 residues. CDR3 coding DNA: TGTGCCAGCAGCTTGGGACTGAACACCAGGGAGCTGCTTTTT. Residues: CASSLGLNTRELLF.

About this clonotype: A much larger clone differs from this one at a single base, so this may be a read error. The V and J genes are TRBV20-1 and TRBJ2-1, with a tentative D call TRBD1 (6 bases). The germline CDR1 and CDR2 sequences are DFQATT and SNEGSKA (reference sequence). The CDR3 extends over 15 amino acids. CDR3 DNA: TGCAGTGCTAGAATCCCCCGACAGGCCTACAAAGAGCAGTTCTTC. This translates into CSARIPRQAYKEQFF.

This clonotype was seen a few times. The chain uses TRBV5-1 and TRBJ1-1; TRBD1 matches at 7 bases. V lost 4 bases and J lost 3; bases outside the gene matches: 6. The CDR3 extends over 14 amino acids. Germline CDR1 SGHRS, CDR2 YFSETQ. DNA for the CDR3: TGCGCCAGCAGCCGGGCCACAGGGGACACTGAAGCTTTCTTT. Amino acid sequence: CASSRATGDTEAFF.

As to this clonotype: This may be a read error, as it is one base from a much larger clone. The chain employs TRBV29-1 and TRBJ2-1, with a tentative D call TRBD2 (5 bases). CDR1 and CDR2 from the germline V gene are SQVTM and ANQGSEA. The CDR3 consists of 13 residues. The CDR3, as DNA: TGCAGCGTTGGTGGGCGGGCCTACAATGAGCGGTTCTTC. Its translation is CSVGGRAYNERFF.

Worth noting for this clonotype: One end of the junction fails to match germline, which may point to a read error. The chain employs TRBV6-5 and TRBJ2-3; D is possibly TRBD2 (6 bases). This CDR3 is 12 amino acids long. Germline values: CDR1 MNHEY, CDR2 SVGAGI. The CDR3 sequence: CACSYSGDTQYF. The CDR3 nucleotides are TGTGCCTGCAGTTACTCGGGAGATACACAGTATTTT.

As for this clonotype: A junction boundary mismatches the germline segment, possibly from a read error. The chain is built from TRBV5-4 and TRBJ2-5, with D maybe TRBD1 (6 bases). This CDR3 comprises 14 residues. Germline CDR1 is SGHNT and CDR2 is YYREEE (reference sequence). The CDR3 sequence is CASSSGQVKETRYF. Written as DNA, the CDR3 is TGTGCCAGCAGCTCGGGACAAGTAAAAGAGACCCGGTACTTC. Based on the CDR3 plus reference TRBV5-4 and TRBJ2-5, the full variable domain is ETGVTQSPTHLIKTRGQQVTLRCSSQSGHNTVSWYQQALGQGPQFIFQYYREEENGRGNFPPRFSGLQFPNYSSELNVNALELDDSALYLCASSSGQVKETRYFGPGTRLLVL.

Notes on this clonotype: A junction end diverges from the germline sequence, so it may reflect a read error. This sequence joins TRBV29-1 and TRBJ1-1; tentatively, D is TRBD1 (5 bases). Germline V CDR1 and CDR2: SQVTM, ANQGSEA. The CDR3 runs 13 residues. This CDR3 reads CSVTRGVNSEAFF. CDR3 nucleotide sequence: TGCAGTGTGACACGGGGGGTGAACAGTGAAGCTTTCTTT.

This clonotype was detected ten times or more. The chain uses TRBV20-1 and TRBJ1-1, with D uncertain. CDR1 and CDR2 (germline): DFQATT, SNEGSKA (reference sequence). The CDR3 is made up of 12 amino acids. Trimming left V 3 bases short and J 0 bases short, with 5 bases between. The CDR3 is CSASPVNTEAFF. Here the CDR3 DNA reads TGCAGTGCTAGTCCAGTGAACACTGAAGCTTTCTTT.

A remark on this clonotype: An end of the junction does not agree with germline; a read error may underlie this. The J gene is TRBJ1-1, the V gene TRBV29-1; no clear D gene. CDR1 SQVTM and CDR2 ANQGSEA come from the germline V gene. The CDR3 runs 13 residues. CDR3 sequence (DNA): TGCAGTGTTGTTCTTCAAGTCGGTACTGAAGTTTTCTTT. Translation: CSVVLQVGTEVFF.

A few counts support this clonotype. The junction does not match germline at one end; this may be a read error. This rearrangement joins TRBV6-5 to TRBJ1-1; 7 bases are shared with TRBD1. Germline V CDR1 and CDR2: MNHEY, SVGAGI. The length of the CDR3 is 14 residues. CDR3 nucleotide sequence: TGTGCCAGTAGCTCGGGACAGAGGAACACTGAAGCTATCTTT. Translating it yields CASSSGQRNTEAIF.

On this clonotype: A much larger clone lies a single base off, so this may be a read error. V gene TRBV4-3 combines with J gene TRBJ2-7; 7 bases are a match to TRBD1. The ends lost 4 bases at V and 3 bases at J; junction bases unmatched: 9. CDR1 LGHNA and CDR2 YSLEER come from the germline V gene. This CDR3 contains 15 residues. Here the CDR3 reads CASSLTTGTDYEQYF. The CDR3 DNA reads TGCGCCAGCAGCCTCACGACAGGGACAGACTACGAGCAGTACTTC.

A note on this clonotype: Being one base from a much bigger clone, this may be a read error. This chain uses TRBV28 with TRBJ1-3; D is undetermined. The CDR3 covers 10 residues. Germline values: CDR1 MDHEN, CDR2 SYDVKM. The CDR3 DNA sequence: TGTGCCACCTCTGGAAACACCACATATTTT. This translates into CATSGNTTYF.

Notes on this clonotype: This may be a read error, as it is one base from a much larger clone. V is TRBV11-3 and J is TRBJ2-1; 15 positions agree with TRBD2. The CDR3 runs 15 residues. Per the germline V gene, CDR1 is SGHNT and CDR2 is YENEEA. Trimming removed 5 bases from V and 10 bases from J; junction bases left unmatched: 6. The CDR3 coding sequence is TGTGCCAGCAGCGAAAGAGGGACTAGCGGGGGGGAGCAGTTCTTC. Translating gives CASSERGTSGGEQFF.

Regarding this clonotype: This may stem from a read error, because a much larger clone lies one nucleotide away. The CDR3 DNA is TGCGCCAGCAGCCTTGTGGACAGGGGCGTTGGCTACACCTTC. It specifies CASSLVDRGVGYTF. The J gene is TRBJ1-2, the V gene TRBV4-3, with 9 bases lining up with TRBD1. Unmatched junction bases numbered 7, after V lost 4 bases and J lost 7 bases. CDR3 length equals 14 residues. Germline values: CDR1 LGHNA, CDR2 YSLEER.

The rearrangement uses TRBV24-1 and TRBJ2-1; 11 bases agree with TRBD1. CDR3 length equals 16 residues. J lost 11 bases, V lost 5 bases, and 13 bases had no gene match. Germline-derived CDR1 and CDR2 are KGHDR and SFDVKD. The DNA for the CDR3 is TGTGCCACCAGTGTCCCCGGGACAGGGGGTTTGGATAAGCAGTTCTTC. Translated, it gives CATSVPGTGGLDKQFF.

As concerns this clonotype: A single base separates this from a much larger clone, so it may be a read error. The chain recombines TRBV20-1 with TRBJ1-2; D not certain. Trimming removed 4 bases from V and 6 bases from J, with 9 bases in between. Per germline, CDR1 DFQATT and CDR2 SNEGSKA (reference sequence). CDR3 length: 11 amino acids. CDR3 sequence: CSANIGDGYTF. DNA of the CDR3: TGCAGTGCTAACATCGGGGATGGCTACACCTTC.

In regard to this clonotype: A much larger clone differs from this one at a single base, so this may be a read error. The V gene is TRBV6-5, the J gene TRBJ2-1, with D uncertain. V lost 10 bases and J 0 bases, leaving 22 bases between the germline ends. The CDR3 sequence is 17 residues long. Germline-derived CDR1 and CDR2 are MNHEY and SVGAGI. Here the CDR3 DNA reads TGTGCCAACAGCTACTCATGGGCGGCCAGCTCCTACAATGAGCAGTTCTTC. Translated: CANSYSWAASSYNEQFF.